This is a list of T cell receptor beta chains from one sample in a study of blood T cell repertoires in COVID-19. TCRdb's copy holds only in-frame clones and misses some; the assay was immunoSEQ multiplex PCR. This sample has around 300,000 clones; 80% to 90% occur once, and the top ten carry 5%. Material: PBMCs or T cells enriched from blood (not recorded which). The receptor set was obtained from a man aged 30 to 39 who had recovered from COVID-19. Both conserved end residues are trimmed from each CDR3.

cdr3_aa v_call
ASSEAQRASYEQY TRBV6-1
ASSRATQPQH TRBV12-3/TRBV12-4
ATSDLYYGYT TRBV24-1
ASSPGQGGYNEQF TRBV18
ATSRDSRGAGSNEQF TRBV15
ASSPAGLPYEQY TRBV7-2
ASSFRREPTYEQY TRBV5-1
ASSGGTGDNEQF TRBV9
ASSVDPNSRVLNTEAF TRBV9
ASSPWTGEGTEAF TRBV14
ARAKRPLSYNEQF TRBV19
ASSERGNLHEQY TRBV19
ASSYVLVQDTQY TRBV6-2/TRBV6-3
ASSPSAGSNQPQH TRBV7-9
ASSTPTGPYPGNTIY TRBV28
ASSQGQNTEAF TRBV9